The following is a T cell receptor (beta chain) sequence with its context. What it binds is unknown. Repertoires were generated with immunoSEQ multiplex PCR, while TCRdb's copy carries only in-frame clones and drops some. Of around 37,000 clones listed, around nine tenths are singletons. The time point is: cycle 4 day 1 (C4D1), after more than five weeks of nivolumab. Relapse was seen in all patients after autologous stem cell transplantation, and brentuximab vedotin exposure was variable. The study purified CD4+ T cells from thawed PBMCs using magnetic negative selection. When best responses were assessed, they were complete response, partial response or progressive disease. The sample is drawn from a study of PD-1 blockade in classical Hodgkin lymphoma. Study-level findings and limits: Complete responders matched newly diagnosed patients in baseline diversity. Reported findings placed baseline TCR diversity lower in newly diagnosed patients (compared with healthy donors). Compared with baseline, CD4+ but not CD8+ TCR diversity had risen significantly by C4D1.

The receptor was isolated from a human donor with classical Hodgkin lymphoma. The sequenced sample was CD4+ T cells from blood, obtained before the fourth cycle of nivolumab.

CDR3 nucleotide sequence: TGTGCCAGCAGTCAGACAGGGACGAAGACCCAGTACTTC. Protein sequence: CASSQTGTKTQYF. The V call is TRBV6-5, the J call TRBJ2-5, with 7 bases lining up with TRBD1. V was clipped by 5 bases and J by 6 bases; unmatched bases: 6. The CDR3 is made up of 13 amino acids. Germline CDR1 and CDR2: MNHEY and SVGAGI.